The present T cell receptor (beta chain) was sequenced within a study of radiotherapy plus CTLA-4 blockade in lung cancer. Study outcomes and limitations: Blood saw expansion of tumor-derived TCR clones after radiotherapy plus ipilimumab.

This clone appeared once. Its antigen remains unidentified. The V end was cut by 3 bases, the J end by 1 base, with 18 bases between. The length of the CDR3 is 18 residues. In germline, CDR1 is SGHAT, CDR2 FQNNGV. Method: immunoSEQ multiplex PCR; TCRdb's copy keeps in-frame clones and lacks some. In the table there are tens of thousands of clones, roughly 86% of which are singletons. The material sequenced was peripheral blood, taken from a patient treated with radiotherapy plus ipilimumab. The receptor's source is a human donor with non-small cell lung cancer that progressed on radiotherapy plus ipilimumab. The chain carries TRBV11-2 and TRBJ2-2, with D possibly matching TRBD1 (5 bases). The CDR3 DNA is TGTGCCAGCAGCTTGGGGCAGGGCCTCGCCCGGAACACCGGGGAGCTGTTTTTT. This translates into CASSLGQGLARNTGELFF.